This TCR beta chain is from a study of blood T cell repertoires in COVID-19. Overall study context: Acute-phase and convalescent COVID-19 samples originated in the United States, Italy and Spain.

This clone was seen a few times. The CDR3 has 13 amino acids. CDR1 is SNHLY and CDR2 is FYNNEI in the germline V gene. The V and J ends lost 6 bases and 7 bases, in that order; junction bases with no gene match: 8. Some clones are missing from TCRdb's copy, which holds only in-frame ones; the method was immunoSEQ multiplex PCR. The repertoire holds fewer than 350,000 clones, with 85% as singletons. The sequence was collected from a woman in her fifties or sixties who had recovered from COVID-19. Sequenced sample: PBMCs or T cells enriched from blood (not recorded which). This chain connects TRBV2 to TRBJ1-1; the match to TRBD1 covers 7 bases. CDR3 in DNA: TGTGCCAGCAGAGCCGACAGGGTCATTGAAGCTTTCTTT. Translating it yields CASRADRVIEAFF.